This record concerns one TCR beta chain sequence. Its antigen is undetermined. TCRdb's table, derived via immunoSEQ multiplex PCR, lists solely in-frame clones and lacks some. The sample shows 35,000 to 45,000 clones, about 91% of them seen only once. There are 15 residues in the CDR3. V was clipped by 3 bases and J by 2 bases, with 11 bases between them. Germline V CDR1 and CDR2: SGHNT, YENEEA. The record originates from a study of graft-versus-host responses after intestinal transplantation. Study-wide background: Recipients got multivisceral, liver-intestinal, or isolated intestinal transplants. The study, taken as a whole, reports: Early post-transplant HvG declines tracked with peak circulating GvH clone levels. There were GvH clones found in recipient marrow, and some of them appeared first in ileum or blood.

The material was PBMCs, obtained 524 days after transplant. V and J are TRBV11-3 and TRBJ1-3, with a tentative D call TRBD1 (6 bases). This TCR came from a human patient who received an intestinal transplant, so some T cells may come from the graft donor. The CDR3 region is CASSFRGKAGNTIYF. CDR3 nucleotide sequence: TGTGCCAGCAGCTTTAGGGGGAAGGCTGGAAACACCATATATTTT. The whole variable domain, remainder taken from reference TRBV11-3 and TRBJ1-3, is EAGVVQSPRYKIIEKKQPVAFWCNPISGHNTLYWYLQNLGQGPELLIRYENEEAVDDSQLPKDRFSAERLKGVDSTLKIQPAELGDSAVYLCASSFRGKAGNTIYFGEGSWLTVV.